What follows describes a single TCR beta chain. The antigen is unknown. The V end lost 2 bases, the J end lost 5 bases, and 5 bases lay between the germline ends. This CDR3 contains 11 residues. In germline, CDR1 is SGHDT, CDR2 YYEEEE. Generated by immunoSEQ multiplex PCR, the TCRdb table keeps only in-frame clones and is missing some. The sample has around 30,000 clones; less than 85% are singletons. Isolation of CD4+ T cells took place after approximately 10 days of culture. Each culture had half its medium swapped for IL-2 medium on days 3 and 7. This entry is derived from a study of vaccination effects on CD4 cells after COVID-19. Study-level background: It was two doses of either the BNT162b2 or mRNA-1273 vaccine that participants received.

Findings of the study overall: Convalescent patients in the study were few, and early post-infection timepoints were absent. Infection- and vaccine-induced clones contracted markedly late after vaccination.

This sequence originates from a human donor who received a COVID-19 vaccine. The chain couples TRBV5-6 to TRBJ2-7; D unresolved. The specimen was CD4+ T cells from PBMCs cultured without peptide, collected before COVID-19 vaccination. CDR3 bases: TGTGCCAGCAGCTTATTCAACGAGCAGTACTTC. Translating gives CASSLFNEQYF.